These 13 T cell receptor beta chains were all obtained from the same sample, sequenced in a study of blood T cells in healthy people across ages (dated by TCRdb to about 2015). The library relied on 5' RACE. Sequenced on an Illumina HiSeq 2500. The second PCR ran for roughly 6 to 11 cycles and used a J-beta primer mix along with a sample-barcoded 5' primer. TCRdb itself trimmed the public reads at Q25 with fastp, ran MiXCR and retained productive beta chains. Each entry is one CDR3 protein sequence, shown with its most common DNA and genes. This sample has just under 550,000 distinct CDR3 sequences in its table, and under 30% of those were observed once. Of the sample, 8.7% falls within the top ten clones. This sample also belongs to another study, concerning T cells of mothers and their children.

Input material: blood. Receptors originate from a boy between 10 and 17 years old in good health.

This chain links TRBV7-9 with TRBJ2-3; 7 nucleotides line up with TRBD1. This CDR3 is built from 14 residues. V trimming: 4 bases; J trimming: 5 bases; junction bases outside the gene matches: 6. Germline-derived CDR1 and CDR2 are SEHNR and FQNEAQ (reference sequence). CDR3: CASSSGTAIDTQYF. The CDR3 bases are TGTGCCAGCAGCTCCGGGACAGCTATAGATACGCAGTATTTT.

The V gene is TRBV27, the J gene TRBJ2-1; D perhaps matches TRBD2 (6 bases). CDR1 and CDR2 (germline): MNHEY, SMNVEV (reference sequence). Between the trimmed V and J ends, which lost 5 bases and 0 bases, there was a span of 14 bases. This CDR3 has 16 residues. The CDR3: CASSGIAEGSYNEQFF. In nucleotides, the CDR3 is TGTGCCAGCAGTGGAATAGCGGAGGGCTCCTACAATGAGCAGTTCTTC.

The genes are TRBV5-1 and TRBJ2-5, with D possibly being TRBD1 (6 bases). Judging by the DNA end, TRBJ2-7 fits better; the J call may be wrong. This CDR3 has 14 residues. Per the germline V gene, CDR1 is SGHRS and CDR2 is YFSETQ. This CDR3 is CASSLAAGVDEQYF. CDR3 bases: TGCGCCAGCAGCTTGGCGGCAGGGGTTGACGAGCAGTACTTC.

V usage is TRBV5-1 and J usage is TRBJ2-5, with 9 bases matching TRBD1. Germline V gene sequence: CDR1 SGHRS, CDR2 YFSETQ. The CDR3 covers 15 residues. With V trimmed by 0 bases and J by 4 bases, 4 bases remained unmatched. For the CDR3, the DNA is TGCGCCAGCAGCTTGGTTTTACAGGGGGCAGAGACCCAGTACTTC. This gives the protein CASSLVLQGAETQYF.

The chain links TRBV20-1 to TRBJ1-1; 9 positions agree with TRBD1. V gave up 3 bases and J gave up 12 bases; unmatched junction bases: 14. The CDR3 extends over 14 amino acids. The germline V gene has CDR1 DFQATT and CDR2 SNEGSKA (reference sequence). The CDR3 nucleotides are TGCAGTGCTAGCCCGACAGGGGGTTATACGAGTCCTTTCTTT. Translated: CSASPTGGYTSPFF.

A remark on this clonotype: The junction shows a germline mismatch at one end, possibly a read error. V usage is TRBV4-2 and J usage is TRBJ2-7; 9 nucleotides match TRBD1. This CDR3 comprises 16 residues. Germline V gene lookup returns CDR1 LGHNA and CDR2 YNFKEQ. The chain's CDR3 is CASSQGETGGSSEQCF. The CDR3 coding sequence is TGTGCCAGCAGCCAAGGGGAGACAGGGGGAAGCAGCGAGCAGTGCTTC.

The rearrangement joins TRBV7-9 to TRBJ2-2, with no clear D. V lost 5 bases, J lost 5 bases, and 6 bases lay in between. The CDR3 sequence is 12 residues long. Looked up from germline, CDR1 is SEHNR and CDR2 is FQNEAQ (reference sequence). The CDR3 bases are TGTGCCAGCAGCGCTCAGACCGGGGAGCTGTTTTTT. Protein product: CASSAQTGELFF.

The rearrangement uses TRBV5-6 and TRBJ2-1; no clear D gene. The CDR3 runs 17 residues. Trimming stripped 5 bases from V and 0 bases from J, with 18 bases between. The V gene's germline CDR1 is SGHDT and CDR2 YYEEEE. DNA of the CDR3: TGTGCCAGCAGTTCCCTTCGATCCCCTTTCTCCTACAATGAGCAGTTCTTC. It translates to CASSSLRSPFSYNEQFF.

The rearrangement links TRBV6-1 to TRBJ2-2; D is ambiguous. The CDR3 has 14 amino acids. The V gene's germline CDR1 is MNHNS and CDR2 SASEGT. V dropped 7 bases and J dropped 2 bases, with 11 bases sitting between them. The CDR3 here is CASISNPNTGELFF. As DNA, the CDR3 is TGTGCCAGCATAAGTAATCCAAACACCGGGGAGCTGTTTTTT.

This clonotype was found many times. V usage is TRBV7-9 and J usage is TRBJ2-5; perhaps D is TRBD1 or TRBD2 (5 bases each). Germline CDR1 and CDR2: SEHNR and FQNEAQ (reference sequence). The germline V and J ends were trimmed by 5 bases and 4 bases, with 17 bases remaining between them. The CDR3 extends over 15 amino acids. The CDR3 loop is CASSPGDPRPETQYF. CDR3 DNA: TGTGCCAGCAGCCCCGGGGACCCTCGCCCAGAGACCCAGTACTTC.

The CDR3 loop reads CASSYLRTGSYEQYF. In nucleotides, the CDR3 is TGTGCCAGCAGTTACCTGAGGACAGGGTCCTACGAGCAGTACTTC. The gene calls are TRBV6-6 and TRBJ2-7; TRBD1 matches at 8 bases. The CDR3 extends over 15 amino acids. Germline assignment: CDR1 MNHNY and CDR2 SVGAGI (reference sequence). V was clipped by 2 bases and J by 1 base; unmatched bases: 4.

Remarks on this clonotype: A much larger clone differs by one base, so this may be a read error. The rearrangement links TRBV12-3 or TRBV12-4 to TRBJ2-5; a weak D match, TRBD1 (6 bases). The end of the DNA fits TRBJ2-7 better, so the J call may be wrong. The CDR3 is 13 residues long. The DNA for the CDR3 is TGTGCCAGCAGGTCGGACAGCTCCTACGAGCAGTACTTC. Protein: CASRSDSSYEQYF.

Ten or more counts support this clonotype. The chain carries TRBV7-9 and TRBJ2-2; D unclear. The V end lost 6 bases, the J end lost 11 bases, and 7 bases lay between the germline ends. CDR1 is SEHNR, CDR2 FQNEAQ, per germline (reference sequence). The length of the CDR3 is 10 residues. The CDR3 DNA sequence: TGTGCCAGCAGTTTTGGAGAGCTGTTTTTT. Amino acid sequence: CASSFGELFF.